The TCR beta chain described here comes from a study of shared clonotypes between healthy human individuals. The repertoire was sequenced with immunoSEQ multiplex PCR; TCRdb's copy has only in-frame clones and lacks some. The profile shows over a million clones, around 78% of them singletons. CDR3 length: 15 residues. CDR1 is SGHRS, CDR2 YFSETQ, per germline. V dropped 0 bases and J dropped 5 bases, with 15 bases sitting between them. Sequenced material: memory CD4+ T cells from PBMCs. Sample subset: CD45RA-negative fraction. The chain is built from TRBV5-1 and TRBJ2-7; no reliable D call. The sequence was obtained from a man between 18 and 29 years old in good health. Some clones in this sample may be carry-over from other donors' samples. The CDR3 coding sequence is TGCGCCAGCAGCTTGGTGGTAGGTTCAATGAACGAGCAGTACTTC. Translated, it gives CASSLVVGSMNEQYF.